Below are 28 T cell receptor beta chains sequenced from a single sample in a study of blood T cells in healthy people across ages. With a J-beta primer mix and a sample-barcoded 5' primer, a second PCR ran about 7 to 11 cycles. TCRdb itself ran the 5' RACE reads through MiXCR, one entry per CDR3 protein. The data contain about 590,000 distinct CDR3 sequences, less than 35% of them seen just once; the ten biggest clones take up 15% to 17%. The sample was blood. The source is a woman of 80 years or more in good health.

This clonotype turned up a few times. The V gene is TRBV6-6, the J gene TRBJ1-1, with 7 bases identical to TRBD1. CDR1 is MNHNY and CDR2 is SVGAGI in the germline V gene (reference sequence). CDR3 size: 15 residues. The junction had 7 bases not matched to a gene; V was cut back by 6 bases and J by 0 bases. This CDR3 is CASRYRGKVNTEAFF. The DNA of the CDR3 is TGTGCCAGCAGGTACAGGGGTAAGGTGAACACTGAAGCTTTCTTT.

This clonotype was observed a few times. The chain uses TRBV15 and TRBJ2-4; possible D gene TRBD2, 6 bases. The closer fit of TRBJ2-5 to the DNA end suggests the J call may be wrong. Germline assignment: CDR1 LNHNV and CDR2 YYDKDF (reference sequence). The CDR3 runs to 15 residues. This CDR3 is CATSRDGGLQETQYF. DNA of the CDR3: TGTGCCACCAGCAGAGATGGGGGACTCCAGGAGACCCAGTACTTC.

This clonotype has only a few counts. A much larger clone differs by one base, so this may be a read error. This chain links TRBV5-1 with TRBJ2-5; D unresolved. The CDR3 consists of 14 residues. With 0 bases removed from V and 11 bases from J, the gap between germline ends came to 17 bases. Germline V CDR1 and CDR2: SGHRS, YFSETQ. The CDR3 loop is CASSLADRVDEQYF. DNA of the CDR3: TGCGCCAGCAGCTTGGCGGACCGCGTTGATGAGCAGTACTTC.

This clonotype showed up many times. The CDR3 DNA reads as TGTGCCAGCATCGACAGGAGTTGGAACTATGGCTACACCTTC. Translated: CASIDRSWNYGYTF. This chain links TRBV5-5 with TRBJ1-2, with D possibly being TRBD1 (6 bases). CDR1 and CDR2 from the germline V gene are SGHKS and YYEKEE (reference sequence). This CDR3 contains 14 residues. Trimming shortened V by 6 bases and J by 2 bases, and 14 bases separated the two germline ends.

The chain combines TRBV29-1 with TRBJ2-4; D perhaps matches TRBD2 (5 bases). With 6 bases removed from V and 1 base from J, the gap between germline ends came to 10 bases. From germline, CDR1 is SQVTM and CDR2 ANQGSEA. This CDR3 spans 13 amino acids. In nucleotides, the CDR3 is TGCAGCGTGGAGGTATCGGCCAAAAACATTCAGTACTTC. It yields the protein CSVEVSAKNIQYF. The whole variable domain, remainder taken from reference TRBV29-1 and TRBJ2-4, is SAVISQKPSRDICQRGTSLTIQCQVDSQVTMMFWYRQQPGQSLTLIATANQGSEATYESGFVIDKFPISRPNLTFSTLTVSNMSPEDSSIYLCSVEVSAKNIQYFGAGTRLSVL.

The genes are TRBV3-1 and TRBJ2-1, with D possibly called TRBD1 or TRBD2 (6 bases each). The germline V and J ends were trimmed by 7 bases and 4 bases, with 14 bases remaining between them. CDR3 length equals 14 residues. Per the germline V gene, CDR1 is LGHDT and CDR2 is YNNKEL (reference sequence). The CDR3 is CASTRGQTYNEQFF. DNA of the CDR3: TGTGCCAGCACGCGGGGACAAACTTACAATGAGCAGTTCTTC.

This clonotype was recorded many times. The V gene is TRBV28, the J gene TRBJ2-5; maybe TRBD2 (5 bases). The CDR3 sequence is 12 residues long. Trimming left V 3 bases short and J 5 bases short, with 7 bases between. Germline V gene lookup returns CDR1 MDHEN and CDR2 SYDVKM. Here the CDR3 DNA reads TGTGCCAGCAGTTTCGGGGTTGAGACCCAGTACTTC. Translated: CASSFGVETQYF.

As for this clonotype: A junction end diverges from the germline sequence, so it may reflect a read error. The chain couples TRBV11-2 to TRBJ1-1; TRBD1 agrees at 7 bases. The germline gives CDR1 SGHAT, CDR2 FQNNGV. This CDR3 is built from 14 residues. CDR3 amino acids: CASTNRGMNTETFF. Here the CDR3 DNA reads TGTGCCAGCACCAACAGGGGCATGAACACTGAAACTTTCTTT.

This clonotype was recorded at least ten times. The chain has TRBV7-8 and TRBJ1-1; no firm D call. Germline V gene data show CDR1 as SGHVS and CDR2 as FQNEAQ. The CDR3 loop spans 14 amino acids. The V and J ends lost 10 bases and 3 bases respectively, with 18 bases between them. The CDR3 here is CATLSGGIDTEAFF. For the CDR3, the DNA is TGTGCCACCCTCTCAGGTGGTATCGACACTGAAGCTTTCTTT.

This clonotype was detected many times. The chain links TRBV7-6 to TRBJ2-7; no definite D call. V lost 1 base and J lost 4, with 14 bases in between. The CDR3 is 15 amino acids. Germline CDR1 SGHVS, CDR2 FNYEAQ. CDR3 DNA: TGTGCCAGCAGCTTAGGTCCAGGACGGCAATACGAGCAGTACTTC. It translates to CASSLGPGRQYEQYF.

This clonotype was detected only once. The chain recombines TRBV7-9 with TRBJ2-1, with D perhaps TRBD1 or TRBD2 (7 bases each). CDR3 length: 18 residues. V was pared by 1 base and J by 7 bases, with 23 bases between. Germline CDR1 reads SEHNR; CDR2 reads FQNEAQ (reference sequence). CDR3 sequence reads: CASSLGRGLADPGNEQFF. The CDR3 nucleotides read TGTGCCAGCAGCTTAGGGAGGGGGCTAGCGGACCCGGGGAATGAGCAGTTCTTC. Full variable domain (outside the CDR3, taken from reference TRBV7-9 and TRBJ2-1): DTGVSQNPRHKITKRGQNVTFRCDPISEHNRLYWYRQTLGQGPEFLTYFQNEAQLEKSRLLSDRFSAERPKGSFSTLEIQRTEQGDSAMYLCASSLGRGLADPGNEQFFGPGTRLTVL.

This sequence joins TRBV2 and TRBJ2-3; TRBD2 might be the D (6 bases). V was shortened by 0 bases and J by 6 bases, with 13 bases between the two germline ends. This CDR3 region has 15 residues. Germline-derived CDR1 and CDR2 are SNHLY and FYNNEI. CDR3 sequence reads: CASSEAGSGTDTQYF. The CDR3 DNA sequence: TGTGCCAGCAGTGAAGCGGGGTCAGGGACTGATACGCAGTATTTT.

The CDR3 DNA reads TGTGCCAGCAGTCTAGTCACTAGCGCTGTAGATACGCAGTATTTT. It is translated as CASSLVTSAVDTQYF. The chain is built from TRBV7-2 and TRBJ2-3; TRBD2 matches 7 bases. V dropped 6 bases and J dropped 5; count of bases not matched to a gene: 11. The CDR3 length is 15 residues. CDR1 is SGHTA and CDR2 is FQGNSA in the germline V gene. Full variable domain (missing parts from reference TRBV7-2 and TRBJ2-3): GAGVSQSPSNKVTEKGKDVELRCDPISGHTALYWYRQSLGQGLEFLIYFQGNSAPDKSGLPSDRFSAERTGGSVSTLTIQRTQQEDSAVYLCASSLVTSAVDTQYFGPGTRLTVL.

This clonotype occurred many times. The rearrangement links TRBV9 to TRBJ2-1; D is undetermined. Per the germline V gene, CDR1 is SGDLS and CDR2 is YYNGEE. V shed 0 bases and J shed 7 bases, with 5 bases lying between them. CDR3 size: 12 residues. In nucleotides, the CDR3 is TGTGCCAGCAGCGTAGCGGCGAATGAGCAGTTCTTC. This codes for CASSVAANEQFF.

The chain uses TRBV5-6 and TRBJ1-1; D not resolved. The germline V gene encodes CDR1 SGHDT and CDR2 YYEEEE. Trimming shortened V by 6 bases and J by 1 base, and 7 bases separated the two germline ends. The CDR3 sequence is 12 residues long. CDR3 nucleotide sequence: TGTGCCAGCACCATCTGGAACACTGAAGCTTTCTTT. This encodes CASTIWNTEAFF.

The chain is built from TRBV7-9 and TRBJ2-4; 8 bases match TRBD2. The J call is in doubt because the DNA end fits TRBJ2-7 better. Germline V gene data show CDR1 as SEHNR and CDR2 as FQNEAQ (reference sequence). There are 15 residues in the CDR3. The CDR3 DNA follows: TGTGCCAGCAGCCTTGGAGGACTAGCCGTCTACGAGCAGTACTTC. The encoded protein is CASSLGGLAVYEQYF.

The V call is TRBV6-6, the J call TRBJ1-3; D gene unclear. CDR3 length: 15 residues. Trimming cost V 6 bases and J 0 bases, with 12 bases left between them. Germline V lookup: CDR1 MNHNY, CDR2 SVGAGI (reference sequence). Written as DNA, the CDR3 is TGTGCCAGCAGCCCGCTCCGATCCTCTGGAAACACCATATATTTT. Its protein is CASSPLRSSGNTIYF.

This clonotype was picked up many times. The CDR3 DNA reads TGTGCCAGCAGCGTAGGGGGGACAGGGACTTATGGCTACACCTTC. This encodes CASSVGGTGTYGYTF. The chain uses TRBV9 and TRBJ1-2; 9 nucleotides match TRBD1. The junction had 5 bases not matched to a gene; V was cut back by 0 bases and J by 5 bases. The CDR3 is 15 residues long. Looked up from germline, CDR1 is SGDLS and CDR2 is YYNGEE.

The sample holds a few counts of this clonotype. V gene TRBV3-1 combines with J gene TRBJ2-7; D is ambiguous. Trimming pared 0 bases from V and 0 bases from J, leaving 12 bases between. This CDR3 region has 16 residues. Germline V CDR1 and CDR2: LGHDT, YNNKEL (reference sequence). CDR3 nucleotide sequence: TGTGCCAGCAGCCAAGAAATGGGGTCGTTCTCCTACGAGCAGTACTTC. Translated, it gives CASSQEMGSFSYEQYF.

In its sample, this clonotype was seen many times. This chain joins TRBV7-9 and TRBJ2-7, with TRBD1 matching 9 bases. This CDR3 comprises 15 residues. Trimming cost V 7 bases and J 3 bases; bases outside gene matches: 10. Germline CDR1 and CDR2: SEHNR and FQNEAQ (reference sequence). The CDR3 is CASTMTGGISYEQYF. Written as DNA, the CDR3 is TGTGCCAGCACCATGACAGGGGGTATAAGCTACGAGCAGTACTTC.

This clonotype was seen at least ten times. The chain couples TRBV3-1 to TRBJ2-3; 8 bases are a match to TRBD2. V lost 4 bases and J lost 4; bases outside the gene matches: 10. The germline V gene encodes CDR1 LGHDT and CDR2 YNNKEL (reference sequence). The CDR3 extends over 16 amino acids. The CDR3 nucleotides are TGTGCCAGCAGCCTCTTAAGCACTAGCGGTGCAGATACGCAGTATTTT. Amino acids: CASSLLSTSGADTQYF.

This chain joins TRBV20-1 and TRBJ1-2, with TRBD1 matching 9 bases. The trim removed 5 bases at V and 1 base at J, leaving 5 bases unmatched. The length of the CDR3 is 14 residues. CDR1 and CDR2 (germline): DFQATT, SNEGSKA (reference sequence). The CDR3 bases are TGCAGTGCTCTCCGGACAGGGGATAACTATGGCTACACCTTC. Protein product: CSALRTGDNYGYTF.

This clonotype was counted ten times or more. This chain connects TRBV19 to TRBJ2-5, with D perhaps TRBD1 or TRBD2 (5 bases each). CDR3 size: 15 residues. Deletions cut 5 bases from V and 4 bases from J, with 17 bases between. The V gene's germline CDR1 is LNHDA and CDR2 SQIVND (reference sequence). The DNA of the CDR3 is TGTGCCAGTAGTTTGGGGCCGGGAAGACGAGAGACCCAGTACTTC. Translated: CASSLGPGRRETQYF.

This clonotype was seen repeatedly, ten times or more. The rearrangement links TRBV14 to TRBJ2-2; D gene ambiguous. This CDR3 has 12 residues. Germline-derived CDR1 and CDR2 are SGHDN and FVKESK. V lost 8 bases, J lost 4 bases, and 8 bases lay in between. In DNA form, the CDR3 reads TGTGCCAGCGGCGTCATCACCGGGGAGCTGTTTTTT. It is translated as CASGVITGELFF.

In its sample, this clonotype was seen many times. The chain is built from TRBV6-2 or TRBV6-3 and TRBJ2-6; 12 bases line up with TRBD2. The CDR3 is made up of 19 amino acids. V lost 6 bases and J lost 3; bases outside the gene matches: 12. CDR1 and CDR2 from the germline V gene are MNHEY and SVGEGT. CDR3 loop: CASSAGTSGLRGGANVLTF. DNA for the CDR3: TGTGCCAGCAGCGCCGGGACTAGCGGGCTAAGGGGTGGGGCCAACGTCCTGACTTTC.

The rearrangement uses TRBV5-1 and TRBJ1-2; tentative D call: TRBD1 (5 bases). CDR3 length: 15 residues. Looked up from germline, CDR1 is SGHRS and CDR2 is YFSETQ. V was shortened by 0 bases and J by 4 bases, with 13 bases between the two germline ends. CDR3 in DNA: TGCGCCAGCAGCTTGGGACAGTCGACTCGCTATGGCTACACCTTC. Residues: CASSLGQSTRYGYTF. Combining the CDR3 with reference TRBV5-1 and TRBJ1-2 gives the whole variable domain KAGVTQTPRYLIKTRGQQVTLSCSPISGHRSVSWYQQTPGQGLQFLFEYFSETQRNKGNFPGRFSGRQFSNSRSEMNVSTLELGDSALYLCASSLGQSTRYGYTFGSGTRLTVV.

This clonotype was counted at least ten times. The chain uses TRBV20-1 and TRBJ1-2, with 9 bases matching TRBD1. Germline V gives CDR1 DFQATT, CDR2 SNEGSKA (reference sequence). The V and J ends lost 1 base and 6 bases, in that order; junction bases with no gene match: 12. The CDR3 is 16 residues long. In DNA form, the CDR3 reads TGCAGTGCTAGAGGATCGACAGGGGGTCGACGGGATGGCTACACCTTC. Amino acid sequence: CSARGSTGGRRDGYTF.

This clonotype showed up just a few times. The chain recombines TRBV19 with TRBJ2-1; TRBD2 aligns across 9 bases. Germline CDR1 and CDR2: LNHDA and SQIVND (reference sequence). The CDR3 sequence is 15 residues long. J lost 7 bases, V lost 7 bases, and 11 bases had no gene match. DNA for the CDR3: TGTGCCAGTAAGGAGGTAGCGGGGGACCTTAATGAGCAGTTCTTC. This codes for CASKEVAGDLNEQFF.